These 27 T cell receptor beta chains were all obtained from the same sample, sequenced in a study of patients and donors after allogeneic stem cell transplantation (dated by TCRdb to between 2020 and 2021). Libraries were built with RT-PCR. TCRdb lists the instrument as NextSeq 550. TCRdb's own reprocessing of the public reads used fastp at Q25 and MiXCR and kept productive beta chains. Each CDR3 protein appears once, grouped with its most common genes and DNA. The sample has about a million distinct CDR3 sequences on record, roughly 18% of them singletons. The ten largest clonotypes hold under 6.5% of the sample. Sequencing was done on a sample of blood, either unsorted or a sorted T cell fraction (not recorded which). Receptor source: a human donor who was either an allogeneic HSCT recipient or a stem cell or donor lymphocyte infusion donor (not recorded which). It is not recorded whose cells these are; they may come from a transplant donor.

V usage is TRBV18 and J usage is TRBJ2-7; D may be TRBD1 or TRBD2 (5 bases each). The CDR3 covers 15 residues. The germline V gene has CDR1 KGHSH and CDR2 LQKENI. Trimming cost V 3 bases and J 5 bases, with 17 bases left between them. CDR3 sequence reads: CASSPASRDVHEQYF. DNA for the CDR3: TGTGCCAGCTCACCCGCGTCTCGGGACGTCCACGAGCAGTACTTC.

The chain joins TRBV12-3 or TRBV12-4 to TRBJ1-5; D unclear. The CDR3 totals 14 residues. Trimming shortened V by 3 bases and J by 4 bases, and 10 bases separated the two germline ends. In DNA form, the CDR3 reads TGTGCCAGCAGTTTCGGTGGTCAAAATCAGCCCCAGCATTTT. Translation gives CASSFGGQNQPQHF.

This clonotype showed up just a few times. The chain is built from TRBV20-1 and TRBJ1-3, with no clear D. Between the trimmed V and J ends, which lost 3 bases and 4 bases, there was a span of 10 bases. Germline V gene data show CDR1 as DFQATT and CDR2 as SNEGSKA (reference sequence). There are 13 residues in the CDR3. CDR3 DNA: TGCAGTGCTAGTAAGGGTTCAGGAAACACCATATATTTT. This gives the protein CSASKGSGNTIYF.

This sequence joins TRBV20-1 and TRBJ2-3, with 12 nucleotides matching TRBD2. Unmatched junction bases numbered 12, after V lost 2 bases and J lost 3 bases. The CDR3 has 18 amino acids. CDR1 is DFQATT, CDR2 SNEGSKA, per germline (reference sequence). The chain's CDR3 is CSARSASGRELRTDTQYF. The DNA of the CDR3 is TGCAGTGCTAGAAGCGCTAGCGGGAGGGAGTTAAGGACAGATACGCAGTATTTT.

This clonotype was detected a few times. This rearrangement joins TRBV11-2 to TRBJ1-1, with TRBD1 matching 7 bases. The germline gives CDR1 SGHAT, CDR2 FQNNGV. Trimming at V came to 3 bases and at J to 1 base, leaving 5 bases not matched to a gene. The CDR3 is made up of 15 amino acids. The CDR3 sequence is CASSLTGSRNTEAFF. As DNA, the CDR3 is TGTGCCAGCAGCTTGACAGGGAGTCGGAACACTGAAGCTTTCTTT.

This clonotype was observed a few times. The chain joins TRBV7-2 to TRBJ2-2; D possibly corresponds to TRBD2 (7 bases). The CDR3 sequence is 15 residues long. CDR1 is SGHTA, CDR2 FQGNSA, per germline. Trimming cost V 3 bases and J 7 bases, with 15 bases left between them. This CDR3 reads CASSFRGAAGGELFF. In DNA form, the CDR3 reads TGTGCCAGCAGCTTTCGGGGGGCGGCGGGCGGGGAGCTGTTTTTT.

This clonotype was seen a handful of times. This chain joins TRBV27 and TRBJ2-3; 7 nucleotides line up with TRBD2. The CDR3 covers 15 residues. The V segment lost 2 bases and the J segment 3 bases; nucleotides outside the gene matches: 5. Germline assignment: CDR1 MNHEY and CDR2 SMNVEV (reference sequence). CDR3 loop: CASSLAGVWTDTQYF. The CDR3, as DNA: TGTGCCAGCAGTTTAGCGGGAGTATGGACAGATACGCAGTATTTT.

The gene calls are TRBV11-2 and TRBJ2-1; TRBD2 aligns across 9 bases. Germline V gives CDR1 SGHAT, CDR2 FQNNGV. The CDR3 extends over 20 amino acids. Unmatched junction bases numbered 16, after V lost 4 bases and J lost 0 bases. CDR3 region: CASSSPVRTSAKSSYNEQFF. In DNA, the CDR3 is TGTGCCAGCAGCTCCCCGGTGCGGACTAGCGCCAAGAGCTCCTACAATGAGCAGTTCTTC.

This clonotype occurred many times. This sequence joins TRBV7-2 and TRBJ2-3; 9 nucleotides agree with TRBD2. Germline assignment: CDR1 SGHTA and CDR2 FQGNSA. V was pared by 5 bases and J by 3 bases, with 3 bases of the junction left unmatched. This CDR3 contains 14 residues. CDR3 sequence: CASSNSGGTDTQYF. CDR3 DNA sequence: TGTGCCAGCAGCAATAGCGGGGGTACAGATACGCAGTATTTT.

The V call is TRBV12-3 or TRBV12-4, the J call TRBJ2-2, with 9 bases identical to TRBD2. V lost 8 bases to trimming and J lost 4 bases; unmatched junction nucleotides: 11. The CDR3 is 16 residues long. The CDR3 DNA sequence: TGTGCCAGCGCGGGGGGGGGGACACCAATCACCGGGGAGCTGTTTTTT. This sequence encodes CASAGGGTPITGELFF.

The chain carries TRBV6-1 and TRBJ2-7; D perhaps matches TRBD1 (6 bases). The CDR3 has 12 residues. The V gene lost 7 bases and the J gene lost 6 bases, with 13 bases spanning the gap. From germline, CDR1 is MNHNS and CDR2 SASEGT. The CDR3 nucleotides are TGTGCCAGCACTAAGACAGGAGTCGAGCAGTACTTC. It is translated as CASTKTGVEQYF.

This clonotype has only a few counts. This chain links TRBV6-5 with TRBJ1-1; D ambiguous. The CDR3 covers 15 residues. The V end was cut by 4 bases, the J end by 2 bases, with 14 bases between. Germline V lookup: CDR1 MNHEY, CDR2 SVGAGI. The CDR3 here is CASSSFLGSNTEAFF. In DNA form, the CDR3 reads TGTGCCAGCAGTTCCTTTCTAGGGAGTAACACTGAAGCTTTCTTT.

The V gene is TRBV18, the J gene TRBJ2-3; 7 nucleotides agree with TRBD1. In germline, CDR1 is KGHSH, CDR2 LQKENI. This CDR3 comprises 15 residues. The trim removed 3 bases at V and 3 bases at J, leaving 6 bases unmatched. The CDR3 DNA reads as TGTGCCAGCTCACCGAGCCGACAGGGAACAGATACGCAGTATTTT. Amino acids: CASSPSRQGTDTQYF.

The rearrangement links TRBV7-2 to TRBJ2-7; no reliable D call. From germline, CDR1 is SGHTA and CDR2 FQGNSA. This CDR3 has 14 residues. V gave up 4 bases and J gave up 1 base, with 11 bases separating them. Here the CDR3 DNA reads TGTGCCAGCAGCTGGGCCCTTAAGTCCTACGAGCAGTACTTC. Translating it yields CASSWALKSYEQYF.

This chain uses TRBV12-3 or TRBV12-4 with TRBJ2-1, with D unresolved. V shed 8 bases and J shed 10 bases, with 9 bases lying between them. The CDR3 length is 10 residues. The CDR3 DNA sequence: TGTGCCAGCGCTTCGTGGGAGCAGTTCTTC. It yields the protein CASASWEQFF.

This rearrangement joins TRBV6-5 to TRBJ1-3; D not resolved. The germline V gene encodes CDR1 MNHEY and CDR2 SVGAGI. Deletions cut 0 bases from V and 7 bases from J, with 13 bases between. The CDR3 length is 15 residues. CDR3 DNA: TGTGCCAGCAGTTACTCTCGGGCGAGGCCCAACACCATATATTTT. Translating it yields CASSYSRARPNTIYF.

This clonotype was observed a few times. This sequence joins TRBV27 and TRBJ2-7; D not certain. The CDR3 covers 17 residues. Per the germline V gene, CDR1 is MNHEY and CDR2 is SMNVEV (reference sequence). V lost 0 bases and J 0 bases, leaving 15 bases between the germline ends. The CDR3 DNA follows: TGTGCCAGCAGTTTATCTCCAGACTTGTCGAGCTCCTACGAGCAGTACTTC. Residues: CASSLSPDLSSSYEQYF.

This rearrangement joins TRBV19 to TRBJ1-5; no clear D gene. This CDR3 comprises 13 residues. From germline, CDR1 is LNHDA and CDR2 SQIVND (reference sequence). V lost 4 bases and J lost 3, with 7 bases in between. The CDR3 DNA is TGTGCCAGTAGTACCCACATCAATCAGCCCCAGCATTTT. Translating it yields CASSTHINQPQHF.

The table lists this clonotype with a few counts. This chain uses TRBV29-1 with TRBJ1-1, with 8 bases aligning to TRBD1. The germline CDR1 and CDR2 sequences are SQVTM and ANQGSEA. The length of the CDR3 is 12 residues. J lost 4 bases, V lost 7 bases, and 5 bases had no gene match. This chain's CDR3 is CSGQGASTEAFF. The CDR3 bases are TGCAGCGGGCAGGGGGCAAGCACTGAAGCTTTCTTT.

This clonotype was seen more than once but under ten times. The genes are TRBV9 and TRBJ2-3, with TRBD1 matching over 12 bases. Germline V gives CDR1 SGDLS, CDR2 YYNGEE. Trimming at V came to 1 base and at J to 2 bases, leaving 5 bases not matched to a gene. The CDR3 has 17 amino acids. CDR3 coding DNA: TGTGCCAGCAGCGTAAGGTGGGACAGGGGGCTCACAGATACGCAGTATTTT. Translation gives CASSVRWDRGLTDTQYF.

V gene TRBV3-1 combines with J gene TRBJ1-6, with TRBD1 as a possible D gene (6 bases). The CDR3 runs 13 residues. Germline V gene sequence: CDR1 LGHDT, CDR2 YNNKEL (reference sequence). Trimming shortened V by 3 bases and J by 7 bases, and 7 bases separated the two germline ends. Here the CDR3 reads CASSHGQNSPLHF. Written as DNA, the CDR3 is TGTGCCAGCAGCCATGGACAGAATTCACCCCTCCACTTT.

This clonotype has at least ten counts. The chain employs TRBV11-2 and TRBJ2-2, with D possibly TRBD1 on 6 matching bases. The CDR3 has 18 amino acids. V was pared by 0 bases and J by 8 bases, with 22 bases between. Germline values: CDR1 SGHAT, CDR2 FQNNGV. CDR3 DNA sequence: TGTGCCAGCAGCTTAGATGGGGGCGCCCGATCAATAGCGGGGGAGCTGTTTTTT. Its translation: CASSLDGGARSIAGELFF.

This clonotype was picked up a small number of times. The chain recombines TRBV28 with TRBJ2-4; D is unclear. Germline CDR1 and CDR2: MDHEN and SYDVKM. Trimming removed 7 bases from V and 0 bases from J, with 19 bases in between. The CDR3 contains 17 residues. DNA for the CDR3: TGTGCCAGCACCTCCGGGTTACCGCCCGTAGCCAAAAACATTCAGTACTTC. Amino acid sequence: CASTSGLPPVAKNIQYF. The whole variable domain, remainder taken from reference TRBV28 and TRBJ2-4, is DVKVTQSSRYLVKRTGEKVFLECVQDMDHENMFWYRQDPGLGLRLIYFSYDVKMKEKGDIPEGYSVSREKKERFSLILESASTNQTSMYLCASTSGLPPVAKNIQYFGAGTRLSVL.

The chain is built from TRBV13 and TRBJ2-1; D not resolved. In germline, CDR1 is PRHDT, CDR2 FYEKMQ (reference sequence). Between the trimmed V and J ends, which lost 0 bases and 5 bases, there was a span of 26 bases. The CDR3 contains 20 residues. The CDR3 DNA reads as TGTGCCAGCAGCTTAGGTCAGAATACGGGTTTTGCGATTATTGACAATGAGCAGTTCTTC. Its translation: CASSLGQNTGFAIIDNEQFF. The variable domain in full, with the rest retrieved from reference TRBV13 and TRBJ2-1, is AAGVIQSPRHLIKEKRETATLKCYPIPRHDTVYWYQQGPGQDPQFLISFYEKMQSDKGSIPDRFSAQQFSDYHSELNMSSLELGDSALYFCASSLGQNTGFAIIDNEQFFGPGTRLTVL.

The rearrangement links TRBV7-9 to TRBJ2-1; a weak D match, TRBD2 (5 bases). V was shortened by 8 bases and J by 0 bases, with 11 bases between the two germline ends. This CDR3 is 14 amino acids long. Germline V gives CDR1 SEHNR, CDR2 FQNEAQ (reference sequence). In nucleotides, the CDR3 is TGTGCCAGCCTCGAGGGTAGCTCCTACAATGAGCAGTTCTTC. It is translated as CASLEGSSYNEQFF.

V is TRBV20-1 and J is TRBJ1-3, with 7 bases identical to TRBD1. V shed 6 bases and J 4 bases; nucleotides not matched to a gene: 12. The CDR3 length is 15 residues. Per the germline V gene, CDR1 is DFQATT and CDR2 is SNEGSKA (reference sequence). The CDR3 DNA is TGCAGTGCCCTTCCTACCGACAGGGCAGGAAACACCATATATTTT. Protein sequence: CSALPTDRAGNTIYF.

V gene TRBV6-1 combines with J gene TRBJ2-3; TRBD1 aligns across 8 bases. CDR1 is MNHNS and CDR2 is SASEGT in the germline V gene. CDR3 length: 19 residues. V lost 8 bases and J lost 0; bases outside the gene matches: 19. The CDR3 loop reads CASGDPGTGPRRSTDTQYF. DNA of the CDR3: TGTGCCAGCGGCGACCCCGGGACAGGCCCCCGGAGGAGCACAGATACGCAGTATTTT.